Listed below are T cell receptor beta chains from one sample, sequenced in a study of radiation and T cells in renal cell carcinoma. The protocol was immunoSEQ multiplex PCR, while the TCRdb copy is restricted to in-frame clones and leaves out a portion. This repertoire shows under 150,000 clones, 81% found once; its top ten account for 1.5% to 2%. The sample here was blood, taken from a patient whose treatment included radiotherapy and nephrectomy. The receptors were sampled from a woman aged 60-70 years with renal cell carcinoma. Each CDR3 is given with its conserved first and last residue. A D gene is named only where the DNA matches it firmly. A clone size is listed for some rows: how often the clone was seen (once, few, many), or a class if it is expanded.

v_gene	abundance	j_gene	d_gene	CDR3nt	CDR3aa
TRBV11-3	once	TRBJ2-7	NA	TGTGCCAGCAGCTTAGATCGCCGAGGGGACGAGCAGTACTTC	CASSLDRRGDEQYF
TRBV9	NA	TRBJ2-3	NA	TGTGCCAGCAGCGTCAGGGGCACAGATACGCAGTATTTT	CASSVRGTDTQYF
TRBV6-6	NA	TRBJ1-2	TRBD1	TGTGCCAGCAGAGGACAGGAGTTTAACTATGGCTACACCTTC	CASRGQEFNYGYTF
TRBV2	NA	TRBJ1-4	NA	TGTGCCAGCAGTGAAGCTTTGGGGAGGGGTGAAAAACTGTTTTTT	CASSEALGRGEKLFF
TRBV29-1	NA	TRBJ1-1	NA	TGCAGCGTTGTAAAGACACCCGATGGAGGGAAGTTT	CSVVKTPDGGKF
TRBV7-7	NA	TRBJ2-5	TRBD2	TGTGCTAGCAGCCCTACTAGCGGGGCGGAGACCCAGTACTTC	CASSPTSGAETQYF
TRBV4-1	NA	TRBJ1-3	NA	TGCGCCAGCAGCCAAGGTGTGGCGAGCTCTGGAAACACCATATATTTT	CASSQGVASSGNTIYF
TRBV11-1	NA	TRBJ2-3	TRBD1	TGTGCCAGCAGCTCCCTAGACAGGGGAAATACGCAGTATTTT	CASSSLDRGNTQYF
TRBV5-5	NA	TRBJ1-4	NA	TGTGCCAGCAGCTTGGGGGGAACAACTAATGAAAAACTGTTTTTT	CASSLGGTTNEKLFF
TRBV6-1	once	TRBJ2-2	NA	TGTGCCAGCAGTGAATCGGACAGAAACACCGGGGAGCTGTTTTTT	CASSESDRNTGELFF
TRBV7-9	NA	TRBJ2-6	NA	TGTGCCAGCAGCTTAGCCGACTCTGGGGCCAACGTCCTGACTTTC	CASSLADSGANVLTF
TRBV4-1	NA	TRBJ2-7	NA	TGCGCCAGCAGCCAAGACAGAGCCTACGAGCAGTACTTC	CASSQDRAYEQYF
TRBV15	NA	TRBJ2-7	NA	TGTGCCACCAGCCCAGGGAAAGGGGGGATCCACGAGCAGTACTTC	CATSPGKGGIHEQYF
TRBV5-4	NA	TRBJ1-2	NA	TGTGCCAGCAGCTTGGCCGGAACAGGGCGAGCTAACTATGGCTACACCTTC	CASSLAGTGRANYGYTF
TRBV4-1	NA	TRBJ1-4	TRBD1	TGCGCCAGCAGCCTACAGGGGAGTAATGAAAAACTGTTTTTT	CASSLQGSNEKLFF
TRBV5-1	once	TRBJ2-3	NA	TGCGCCAGCAGCTTGGGTGACATTATCACAGATACGCAGTATTTT	CASSLGDIITDTQYF
TRBV6-1	few	TRBJ1-5	NA	TGTGCCAGCAGCGTTAATCAGCCCCAGCATTTT	CASSVNQPQHF
TRBV30	NA	TRBJ2-7	NA	TGTGCCTGGAGTGCCCAGGGGTCCTATCCTCCTACCTACGAGCAGTACTTC	CAWSAQGSYPPTYEQYF
TRBV2	NA	TRBJ1-5	NA	TGTGCCAGCAGCTGGACAGATAATAGCAATCAGCCCCAGCATTTT	CASSWTDNSNQPQHF
TRBV29-1	NA	TRBJ1-2	TRBD1	TGCAGCGTCGCGACAGGGGGTAACTATGGCTACACCTTC	CSVATGGNYGYTF
TRBV11-3	NA	TRBJ2-3	NA	TGTGCCAGCAGCTTAGAAAGATCAGATACGCAGTATTTT	CASSLERSDTQYF
TRBV4-2	NA	TRBJ1-2	TRBD1	TGTGCCAGCAGCCACCCCGGGGAGACAGGGGGCATTAACTATGGCTACACCTTC	CASSHPGETGGINYGYTF
TRBV11-2	NA	TRBJ2-7	TRBD1	TGTGCCAGCAGCTTAGATCATGGGACAGGGAGTAACGAGCAGTACTTC	CASSLDHGTGSNEQYF
TRBV19	NA	TRBJ2-7	TRBD1	TGTGCCAGTAGTATAGATTGGGACAGCTCCTACGAGCAGTACTTC	CASSIDWDSSYEQYF
TRBV7-9	NA	TRBJ1-6	TRBD1	TGTGCCAGCAGCGACTCGACAGGGGCGGTTAATTCACCCCTCCACTTT	CASSDSTGAVNSPLHF
TRBV11-2	once	TRBJ2-3	NA	TGTGCCAGCAGCTCACAAGCCAGCTACACAGATACGCAGTATTTT	CASSSQASYTDTQYF
TRBV7-6	NA	TRBJ1-1	TRBD1	TGTGCCAGCAGCGTTTATCAGGGGGGCACTGAAGCTTTCTTT	CASSVYQGGTEAFF
TRBV29-1	NA	TRBJ1-1	NA	TGCAGCGTTGAAGATGGGCGTCGAAGTGGGGCAGCTTTCTTT	CSVEDGRRSGAAFF
TRBV4-1	few	TRBJ2-7	TRBD2	TGCGCCAGCAGCCCTGCGCTAGCGGGCTACGAGCAGTACTTC	CASSPALAGYEQYF
TRBV19	NA	TRBJ1-2	NA	TGTGCCAGTAGTTGGGTCGGGACGGACTTCGAGAATGGCTACACCTTC	CASSWVGTDFENGYTF
TRBV5-1	NA	TRBJ1-6	NA	TGCGCCAGCAGCTTGGACAGTGCGAATTCACCCCTCCACTTT	CASSLDSANSPLHF
TRBV25-1	NA	TRBJ2-1	TRBD2	TGTGCCAGCAGTAGGTCTAGCGGTCCCTACAATGAGCAGTTCTTC	CASSRSSGPYNEQFF
TRBV5-4	few	TRBJ2-7	NA	TGTGCCAGCAGCTTCGGCCTCTACGAGCAGTACTTC	CASSFGLYEQYF
TRBV7-2	NA	TRBJ2-3	NA	TGTGCCAGCAGCTTTGTAGGCCAAACAGATACGCAGTATTTT	CASSFVGQTDTQYF
TRBV9	NA	TRBJ2-7	NA	TGTGCCAGCAGCGTAGCTTTAGCGAGCGAGCAGTACTTC	CASSVALASEQYF
TRBV19	NA	TRBJ2-4	TRBD1	TGTGCCAGTAGTAAGGGGGCGCGGAGCATTCAGTACTTC	CASSKGARSIQYF
TRBV27	NA	TRBJ1-1	NA	TGTGCCAGCAGTTTAGGTCGCAGTTTGAACACTGAAGCTTTCTTT	CASSLGRSLNTEAFF
TRBV28	NA	TRBJ2-7	NA	TGTGCCAGCACCCAGGTAACTGAGCAGTACTTC	CASTQVTEQYF
TRBV6-5	NA	TRBJ2-7	TRBD1	TGTGCCAGCAGTTCCCAGGGACAGGGGTCCTACGAGCAGTACTTC	CASSSQGQGSYEQYF
TRBV28	NA	TRBJ1-1	NA	TGTGCCAGCAGTCAGGGGAGCACTGAAGCTTTCTTT	CASSQGSTEAFF